The clone carrying this T cell receptor (beta chain) is a singleton in its sample. The entry originates in a study of T cell responses to AZD1222 COVID-19 vaccine. The CDR3 contains 13 residues. The ends were cut back, 3 bases at V and 0 bases at J, with 6 bases in the middle. The germline gives CDR1 MRHNA, CDR2 SNTAGT. Using immunoSEQ multiplex PCR, the repertoire was profiled, and TCRdb retains in-frame clones only, with some absent. The table has around 180,000 clones, roughly 92% seen once. Specimen: peripheral blood, collected on day 0 of AZD1222 vaccination. The chain couples TRBV6-4 to TRBJ2-7; unclear D gene. The clonotype was recovered from an adult in good health. The CDR3 sequence is CASSESGSYEQYF. Here the CDR3 DNA reads TGTGCCAGCAGTGAGTCGGGCTCCTACGAGCAGTACTTC.